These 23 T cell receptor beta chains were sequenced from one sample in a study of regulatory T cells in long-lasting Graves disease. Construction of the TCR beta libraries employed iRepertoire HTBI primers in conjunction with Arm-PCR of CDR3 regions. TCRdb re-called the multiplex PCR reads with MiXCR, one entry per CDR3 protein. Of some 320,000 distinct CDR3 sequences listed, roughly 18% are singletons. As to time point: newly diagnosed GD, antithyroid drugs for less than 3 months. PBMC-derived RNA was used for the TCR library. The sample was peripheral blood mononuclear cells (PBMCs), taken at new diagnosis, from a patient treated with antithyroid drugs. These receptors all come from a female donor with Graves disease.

The CDR3 protein is CSARDDVKGNTGELFF. In DNA form, the CDR3 reads TGCAGTGCTAGAGACGACGTAAAGGGAAACACCGGGGAGCTGTTTTTT. This chain connects TRBV20-1 to TRBJ2-2, with D unresolved. V lost 0 bases and J lost 2, with 13 bases in between. Germline CDR1 reads DFQATT; CDR2 reads SNEGSKA (reference sequence). This CDR3 is built from 16 residues.

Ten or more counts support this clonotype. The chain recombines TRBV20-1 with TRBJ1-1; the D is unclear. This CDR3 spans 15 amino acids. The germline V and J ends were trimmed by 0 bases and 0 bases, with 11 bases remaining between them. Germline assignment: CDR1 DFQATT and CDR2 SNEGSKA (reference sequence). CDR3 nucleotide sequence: TGCAGTGCTAGAGAAGCAGGATACATGAACACTGAAGCTTTCTTT. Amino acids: CSAREAGYMNTEAFF.

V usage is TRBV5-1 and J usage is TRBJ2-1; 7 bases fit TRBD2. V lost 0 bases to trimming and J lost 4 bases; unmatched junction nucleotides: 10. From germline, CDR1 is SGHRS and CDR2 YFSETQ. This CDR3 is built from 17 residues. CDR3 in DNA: TGCGCCAGCAGCTTGGCCGTAGGGCGGGAGCCGTACAATGAGCAGTTCTTC. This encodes CASSLAVGREPYNEQFF.

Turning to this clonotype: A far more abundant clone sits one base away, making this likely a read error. The CDR3 region has the DNA TGTGCCAGCAGTTCCGGAAGGGACCATGAGCAGTTCTTC. Translating gives CASSSGRDHEQFF. The chain carries TRBV27 and TRBJ2-1; D may be TRBD1 or TRBD2 (5 bases each). V dropped 4 bases and J dropped 8 bases, with 12 bases sitting between them. CDR3 size: 13 residues. Germline loops: CDR1 MNHEY, CDR2 SMNVEV (reference sequence).

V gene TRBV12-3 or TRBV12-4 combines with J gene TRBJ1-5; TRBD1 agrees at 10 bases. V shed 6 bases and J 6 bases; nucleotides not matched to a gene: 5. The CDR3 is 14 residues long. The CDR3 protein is CASRLDRGSQPQHF. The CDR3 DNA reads TGTGCCAGCAGACTGGACAGGGGGTCTCAGCCCCAGCATTTT.

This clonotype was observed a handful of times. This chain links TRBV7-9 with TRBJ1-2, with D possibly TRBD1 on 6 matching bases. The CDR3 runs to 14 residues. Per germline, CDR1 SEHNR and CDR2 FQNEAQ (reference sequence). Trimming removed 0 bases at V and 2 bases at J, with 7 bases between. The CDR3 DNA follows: TGTGCCAGCAGCTTAGCAACAGGGAACTATGGCTACACCTTC. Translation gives CASSLATGNYGYTF.

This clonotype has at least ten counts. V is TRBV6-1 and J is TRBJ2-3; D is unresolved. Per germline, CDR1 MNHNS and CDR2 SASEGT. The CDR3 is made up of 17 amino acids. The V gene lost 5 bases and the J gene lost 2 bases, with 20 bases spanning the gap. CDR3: CASSLMPTGFLTDTQYF. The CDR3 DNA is TGTGCCAGCAGTCTTATGCCAACTGGCTTTCTCACAGATACGCAGTATTTT.

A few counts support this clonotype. CDR3 DNA: TGCGCCAGCAGCGTCGAGGTGTCGGGCCTATACAAGCAGTACTTC. Translated: CASSVEVSGLYKQYF. The rearrangement joins TRBV5-1 to TRBJ2-7; no definite D call. The CDR3 sequence is 15 residues long. Germline lookup yields CDR1 SGHRS and CDR2 YFSETQ. Trimming shortened V by 4 bases and J by 8 bases, and 22 bases separated the two germline ends.

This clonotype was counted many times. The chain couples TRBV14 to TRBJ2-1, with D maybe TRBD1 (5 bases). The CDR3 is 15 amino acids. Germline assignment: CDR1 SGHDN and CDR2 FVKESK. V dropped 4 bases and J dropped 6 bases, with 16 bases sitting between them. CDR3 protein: CASSLRQTPGNEQFF. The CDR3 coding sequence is TGTGCCAGCAGCCTTAGACAGACTCCCGGCAATGAGCAGTTCTTC.

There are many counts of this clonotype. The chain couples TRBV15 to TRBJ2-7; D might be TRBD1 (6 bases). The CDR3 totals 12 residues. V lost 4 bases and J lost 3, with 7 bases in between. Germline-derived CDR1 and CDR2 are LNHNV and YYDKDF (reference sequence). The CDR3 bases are TGTGCCACCAGCAAGACAGGCTACGAGCAGTACTTC. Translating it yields CATSKTGYEQYF.

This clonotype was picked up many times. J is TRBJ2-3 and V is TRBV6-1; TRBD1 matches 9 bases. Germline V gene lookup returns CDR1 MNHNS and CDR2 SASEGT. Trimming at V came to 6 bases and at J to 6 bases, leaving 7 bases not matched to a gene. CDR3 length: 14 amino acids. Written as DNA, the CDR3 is TGTGCCAGCAGAACAGGGGGCGCATCCGATACGCAGTATTTT. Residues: CASRTGGASDTQYF.

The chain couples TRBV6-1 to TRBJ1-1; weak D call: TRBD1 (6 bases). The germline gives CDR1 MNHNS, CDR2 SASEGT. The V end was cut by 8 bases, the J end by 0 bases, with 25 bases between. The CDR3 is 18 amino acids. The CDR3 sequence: CASVRRSYRTAMNTEAFF. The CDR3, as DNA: TGTGCCAGCGTCCGGCGTAGCTACAGGACAGCCATGAACACTGAAGCTTTCTTT.

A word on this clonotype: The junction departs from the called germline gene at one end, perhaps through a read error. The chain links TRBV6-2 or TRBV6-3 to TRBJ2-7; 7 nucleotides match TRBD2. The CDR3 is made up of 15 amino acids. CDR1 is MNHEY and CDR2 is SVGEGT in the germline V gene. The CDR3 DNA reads TGTGCCAGCAGTGGATTAGGGGACTACTCCTACGAGCAGCACTTC. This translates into CASSGLGDYSYEQHF.

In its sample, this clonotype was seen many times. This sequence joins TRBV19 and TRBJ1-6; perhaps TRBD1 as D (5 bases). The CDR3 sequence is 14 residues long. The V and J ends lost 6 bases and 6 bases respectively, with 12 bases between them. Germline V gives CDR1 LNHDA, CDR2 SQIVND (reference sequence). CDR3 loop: CASSRLGGNSPLHF. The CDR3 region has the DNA TGTGCCAGTAGCCGGTTGGGGGGTAATTCACCCCTCCACTTT.

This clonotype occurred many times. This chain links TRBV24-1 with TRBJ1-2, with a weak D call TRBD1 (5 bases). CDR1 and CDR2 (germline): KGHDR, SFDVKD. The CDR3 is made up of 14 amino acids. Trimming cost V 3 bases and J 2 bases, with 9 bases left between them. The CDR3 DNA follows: TGTGCCACCAGTGATCCTCCAGGGAACTATGGCTACACCTTC. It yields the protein CATSDPPGNYGYTF.

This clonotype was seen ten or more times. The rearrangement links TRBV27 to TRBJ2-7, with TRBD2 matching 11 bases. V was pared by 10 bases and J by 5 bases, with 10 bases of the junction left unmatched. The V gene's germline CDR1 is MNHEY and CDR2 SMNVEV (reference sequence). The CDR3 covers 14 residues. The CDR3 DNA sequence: TGTGCCACCGGTTTAGCGGGAGGGCGAGACGAGCAGTACTTC. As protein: CATGLAGGRDEQYF.

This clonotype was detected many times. In nucleotides, the CDR3 is TGCGCCAGCAGCCCGGCGGGGTTGTGGAATGAGCAGTTCTTC. This encodes CASSPAGLWNEQFF. This chain joins TRBV5-1 and TRBJ2-1; tentative D call: TRBD2 (6 bases). The CDR3 spans 14 residues. Germline CDR1 reads SGHRS; CDR2 reads YFSETQ. The V end lost 4 bases, the J end lost 7 bases, and 15 bases lay between the germline ends.

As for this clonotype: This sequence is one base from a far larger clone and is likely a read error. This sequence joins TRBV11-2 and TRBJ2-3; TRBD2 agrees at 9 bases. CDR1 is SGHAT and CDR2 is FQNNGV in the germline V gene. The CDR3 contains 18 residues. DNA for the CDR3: TGTGCCAGCAGCCCCGTAGTGGTCGGCGGGAGGGTCGTGTATACGAAGTATTTT. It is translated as CASSPVVVGGRVVYTKYF.

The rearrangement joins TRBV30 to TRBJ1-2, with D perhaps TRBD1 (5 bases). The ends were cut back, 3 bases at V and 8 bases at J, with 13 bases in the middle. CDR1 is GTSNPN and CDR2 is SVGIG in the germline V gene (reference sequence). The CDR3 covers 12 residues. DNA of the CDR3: TGTGCCTGGAGCCGGGACCCTCTAGGCTACACCTTC. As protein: CAWSRDPLGYTF.

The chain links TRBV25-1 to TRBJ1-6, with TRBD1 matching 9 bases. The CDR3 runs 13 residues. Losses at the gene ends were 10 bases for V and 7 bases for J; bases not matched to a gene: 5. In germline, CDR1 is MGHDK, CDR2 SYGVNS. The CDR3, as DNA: TGTGCCACCAGCGACAGGGGGAATTCACCCCTCCACTTT. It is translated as CATSDRGNSPLHF.

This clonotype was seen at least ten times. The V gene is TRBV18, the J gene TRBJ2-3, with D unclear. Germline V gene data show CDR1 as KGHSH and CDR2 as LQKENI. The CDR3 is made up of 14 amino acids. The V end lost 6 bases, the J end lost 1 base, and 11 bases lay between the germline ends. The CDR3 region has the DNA TGTGCCAGCTCCCCCGTCGCCGGCACAGATACGCAGTATTTT. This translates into CASSPVAGTDTQYF.

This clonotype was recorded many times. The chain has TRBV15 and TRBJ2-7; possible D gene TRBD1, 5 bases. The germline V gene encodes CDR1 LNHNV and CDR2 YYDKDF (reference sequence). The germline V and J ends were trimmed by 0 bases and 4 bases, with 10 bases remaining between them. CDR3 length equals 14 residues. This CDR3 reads CATSRDTGAYEQYF. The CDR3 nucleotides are TGTGCCACCAGCAGAGATACAGGCGCTTACGAGCAGTACTTC.

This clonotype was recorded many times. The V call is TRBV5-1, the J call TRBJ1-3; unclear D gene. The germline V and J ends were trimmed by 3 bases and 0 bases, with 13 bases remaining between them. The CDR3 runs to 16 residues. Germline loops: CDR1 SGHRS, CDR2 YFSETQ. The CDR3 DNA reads TGCGCCAGCAGCTACGGGAGGCTCGACTCTGGAAACACCATATATTTT. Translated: CASSYGRLDSGNTIYF. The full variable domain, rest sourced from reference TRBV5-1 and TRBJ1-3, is KAGVTQTPRYLIKTRGQQVTLSCSPISGHRSVSWYQQTPGQGLQFLFEYFSETQRNKGNFPGRFSGRQFSNSRSEMNVSTLELGDSALYLCASSYGRLDSGNTIYFGEGSWLTVV.